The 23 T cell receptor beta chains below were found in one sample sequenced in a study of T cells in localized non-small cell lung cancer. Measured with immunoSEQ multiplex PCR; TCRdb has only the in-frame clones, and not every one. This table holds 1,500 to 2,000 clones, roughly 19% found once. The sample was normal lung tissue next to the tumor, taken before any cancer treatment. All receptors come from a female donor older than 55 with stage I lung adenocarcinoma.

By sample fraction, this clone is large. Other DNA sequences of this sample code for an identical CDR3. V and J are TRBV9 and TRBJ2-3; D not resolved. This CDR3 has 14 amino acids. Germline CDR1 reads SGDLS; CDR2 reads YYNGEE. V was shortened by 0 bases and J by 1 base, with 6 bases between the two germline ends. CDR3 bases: TGTGCCAGCAGCGTAGAACAGCGCACAGATACGCAGTATTTT. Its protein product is CASSVEQRTDTQYF.

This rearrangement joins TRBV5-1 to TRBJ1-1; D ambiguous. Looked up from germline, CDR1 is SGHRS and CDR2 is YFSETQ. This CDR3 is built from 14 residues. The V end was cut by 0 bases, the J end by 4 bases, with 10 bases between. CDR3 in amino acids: CASSLESGVTEAFF. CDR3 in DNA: TGCGCCAGCAGCTTGGAGAGTGGGGTCACTGAAGCTTTCTTT.

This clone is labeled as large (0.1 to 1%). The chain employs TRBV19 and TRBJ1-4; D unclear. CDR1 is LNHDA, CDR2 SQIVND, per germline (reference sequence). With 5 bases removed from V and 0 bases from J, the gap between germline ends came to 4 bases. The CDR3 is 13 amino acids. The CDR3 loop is CASSFTTNEKLFF. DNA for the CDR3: TGTGCCAGTAGTTTTACAACTAATGAAAAACTGTTTTTT.

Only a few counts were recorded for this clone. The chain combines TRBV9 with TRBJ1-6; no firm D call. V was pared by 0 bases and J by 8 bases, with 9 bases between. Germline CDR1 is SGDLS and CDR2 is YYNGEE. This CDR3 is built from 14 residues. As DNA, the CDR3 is TGTGCCAGCAGCGTAGAGGGTTCCTATTCACCCCTCCACTTT. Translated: CASSVEGSYSPLHF.

For the CDR3, the DNA is TGTGCCAGCAGCGTAGGGGAGGGGAGAACCTACGAGCAGTACTTC. Translation: CASSVGEGRTYEQYF. The chain uses TRBV9 and TRBJ2-7; the match to TRBD2 covers 7 bases. Germline V gene lookup returns CDR1 SGDLS and CDR2 YYNGEE. Trimming took 0 bases from V and 2 from J; bases not matched to a gene: 5. The CDR3 length is 15 residues.

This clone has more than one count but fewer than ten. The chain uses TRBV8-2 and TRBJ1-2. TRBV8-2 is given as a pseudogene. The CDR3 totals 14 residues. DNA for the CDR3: TGTGGCATCGCACTTAGGATAAAGACCTATGGCTACACCTTC. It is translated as CGIALRIKTYGYTF.

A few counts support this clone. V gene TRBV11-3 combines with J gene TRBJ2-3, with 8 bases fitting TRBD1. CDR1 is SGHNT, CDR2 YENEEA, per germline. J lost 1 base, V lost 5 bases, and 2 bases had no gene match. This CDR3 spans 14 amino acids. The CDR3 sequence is CASSQQGGTDTQYF. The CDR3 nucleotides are TGTGCCAGCAGCCAACAGGGGGGCACAGATACGCAGTATTTT.

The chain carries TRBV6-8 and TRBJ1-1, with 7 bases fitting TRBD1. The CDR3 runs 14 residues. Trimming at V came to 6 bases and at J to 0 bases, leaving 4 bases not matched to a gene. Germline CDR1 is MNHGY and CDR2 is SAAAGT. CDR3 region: CASRKTGMNTEAFF. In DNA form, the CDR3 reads TGTGCCAGCAGGAAGACAGGGATGAACACTGAAGCTTTCTTT.

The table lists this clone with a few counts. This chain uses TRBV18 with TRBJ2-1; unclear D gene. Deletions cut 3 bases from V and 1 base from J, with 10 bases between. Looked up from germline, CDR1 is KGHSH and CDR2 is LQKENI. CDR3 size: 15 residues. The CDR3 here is CASSPPGSSYNEQFF. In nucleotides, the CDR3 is TGTGCCAGCTCACCCCCCGGATCATCCTACAATGAGCAGTTCTTC.

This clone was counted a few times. CDR3 coding DNA: TGTGCCAGCAGCTCAACCGACAGGCCGGGGGGCTACACCTTC. This encodes CASSSTDRPGGYTF. This chain uses TRBV11-3 with TRBJ1-2; D may be TRBD1 (6 bases). The V end lost 4 bases, the J end lost 8 bases, and 17 bases lay between the germline ends. Germline CDR1 and CDR2: SGHNT and YENEEA. This CDR3 is 14 amino acids long.

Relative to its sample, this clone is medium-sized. CDR3 in amino acids: CASSPRETGGNQPQHF. The CDR3 DNA is TGTGCCAGCAGCCCTAGGGAGACAGGGGGGAATCAGCCCCAGCATTTT. V is TRBV11-3 and J is TRBJ1-5; 9 bases match TRBD1. The junction had 9 bases not matched to a gene; V was cut back by 5 bases and J by 4 bases. This CDR3 spans 16 amino acids. Germline assignment: CDR1 SGHNT and CDR2 YENEEA. Full variable domain (outside the CDR3, taken from reference TRBV11-3 and TRBJ1-5): EAGVVQSPRYKIIEKKQPVAFWCNPISGHNTLYWYLQNLGQGPELLIRYENEEAVDDSQLPKDRFSAERLKGVDSTLKIQPAELGDSAVYLCASSPRETGGNQPQHFGDGTRLSIL.

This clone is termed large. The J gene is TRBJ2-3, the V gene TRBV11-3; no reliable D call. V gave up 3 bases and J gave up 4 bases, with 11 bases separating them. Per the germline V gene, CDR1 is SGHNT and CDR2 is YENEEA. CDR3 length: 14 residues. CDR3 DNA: TGTGCCAGCAGCTTTTCAGGTCGGCCAGATACGCAGTATTTT. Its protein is CASSFSGRPDTQYF.

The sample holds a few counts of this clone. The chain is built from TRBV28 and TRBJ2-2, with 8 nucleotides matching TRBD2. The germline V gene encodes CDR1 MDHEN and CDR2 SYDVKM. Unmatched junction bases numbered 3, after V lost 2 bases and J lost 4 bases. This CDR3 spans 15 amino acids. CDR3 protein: CASSLPLAGTGELFF. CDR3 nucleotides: TGTGCCAGCAGTTTACCCCTAGCGGGCACCGGGGAGCTGTTTTTT.

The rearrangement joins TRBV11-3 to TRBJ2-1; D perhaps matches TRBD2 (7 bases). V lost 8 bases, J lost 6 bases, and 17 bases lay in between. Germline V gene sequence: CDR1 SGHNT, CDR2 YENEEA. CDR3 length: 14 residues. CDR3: CASLGGGSGNEQFF. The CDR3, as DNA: TGTGCCAGCCTCGGGGGCGGGAGTGGCAATGAGCAGTTCTTC.

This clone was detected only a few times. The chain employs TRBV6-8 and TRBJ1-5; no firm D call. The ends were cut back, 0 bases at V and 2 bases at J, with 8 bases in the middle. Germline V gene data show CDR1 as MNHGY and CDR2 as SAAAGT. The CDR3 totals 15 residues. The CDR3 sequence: CASSYSPGGNQPQHF. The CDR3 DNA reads TGTGCCAGCAGTTACTCCCCAGGCGGCAATCAGCCCCAGCATTTT.

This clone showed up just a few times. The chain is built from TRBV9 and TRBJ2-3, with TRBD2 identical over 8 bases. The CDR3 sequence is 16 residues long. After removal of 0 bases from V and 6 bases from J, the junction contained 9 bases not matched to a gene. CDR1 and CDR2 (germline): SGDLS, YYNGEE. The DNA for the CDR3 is TGTGCCAGCAGCGTAGCCACGGGAGGGAGCATGGATACGCAGTATTTT. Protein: CASSVATGGSMDTQYF.

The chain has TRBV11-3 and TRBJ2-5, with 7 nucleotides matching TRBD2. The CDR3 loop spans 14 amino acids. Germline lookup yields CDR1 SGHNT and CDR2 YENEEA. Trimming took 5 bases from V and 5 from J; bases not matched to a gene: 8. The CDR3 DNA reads TGTGCCAGCAGCATACCCGGGGGGATTGAGACCCAGTACTTC. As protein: CASSIPGGIETQYF.

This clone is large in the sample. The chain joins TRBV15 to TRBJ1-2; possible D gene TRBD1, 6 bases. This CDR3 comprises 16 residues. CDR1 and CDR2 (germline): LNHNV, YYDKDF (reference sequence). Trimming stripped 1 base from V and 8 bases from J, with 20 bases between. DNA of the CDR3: TGTGCCACCAGCAGAGGAGGAGGGGGATTTTTCGTGGGCTACACCTTC. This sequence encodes CATSRGGGGFFVGYTF.

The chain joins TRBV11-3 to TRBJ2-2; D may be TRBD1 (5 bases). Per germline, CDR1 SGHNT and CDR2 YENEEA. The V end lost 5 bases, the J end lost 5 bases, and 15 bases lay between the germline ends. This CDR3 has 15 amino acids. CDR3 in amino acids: CASSPVQGVTGELFF. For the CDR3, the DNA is TGTGCCAGCAGCCCCGTGCAGGGCGTTACCGGGGAGCTGTTTTTT.

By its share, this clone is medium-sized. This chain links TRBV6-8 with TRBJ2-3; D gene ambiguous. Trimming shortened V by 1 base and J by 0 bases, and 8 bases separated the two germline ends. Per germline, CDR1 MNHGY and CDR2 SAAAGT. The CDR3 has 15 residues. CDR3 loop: CASSYLGLSTDTQYF. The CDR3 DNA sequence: TGTGCCAGCAGTTACTTGGGCCTCAGCACAGATACGCAGTATTTT.

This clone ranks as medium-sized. The CDR3 sequence: CASRQLGQKSTGELFF. The CDR3 nucleotides read TGTGCCAGCAGACAACTCGGACAGAAAAGCACCGGGGAGCTGTTTTTT. The V call is TRBV11-3, the J call TRBJ2-2, with D tentatively TRBD1 (6 bases). The CDR3 loop spans 16 amino acids. Trimming cost V 6 bases and J 4 bases, with 18 bases left between them. CDR1 and CDR2 (germline): SGHNT, YENEEA.

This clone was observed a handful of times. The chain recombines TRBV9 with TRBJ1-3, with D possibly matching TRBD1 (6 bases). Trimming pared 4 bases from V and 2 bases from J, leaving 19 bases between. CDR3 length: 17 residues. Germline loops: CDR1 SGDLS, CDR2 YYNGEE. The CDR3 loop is CASSSPTGARAGNTIYF. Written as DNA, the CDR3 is TGTGCCAGCAGCTCACCTACGGGGGCTCGGGCTGGAAACACCATATATTTT.

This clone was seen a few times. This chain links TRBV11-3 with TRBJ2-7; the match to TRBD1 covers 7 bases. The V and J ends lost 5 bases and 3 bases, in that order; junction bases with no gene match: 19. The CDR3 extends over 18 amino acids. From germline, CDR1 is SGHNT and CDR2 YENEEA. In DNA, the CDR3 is TGTGCCAGCAGCCCACGGACAGGCTACAGGCGTTCTTTCTACGAGCAGTACTTC. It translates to CASSPRTGYRRSFYEQYF. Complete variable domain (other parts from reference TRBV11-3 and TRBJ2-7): EAGVVQSPRYKIIEKKQPVAFWCNPISGHNTLYWYLQNLGQGPELLIRYENEEAVDDSQLPKDRFSAERLKGVDSTLKIQPAELGDSAVYLCASSPRTGYRRSFYEQYFGPGTRLTVT.